This TCR beta chain was captured in a study of T cells in women clearing cervical HPV infection. The method was immunoSEQ multiplex PCR; TCRdb's version includes in-frame clones alone and lacks a portion of them. Its table records some 21,000 clones. Overall study results and limits: Controls had more TRBV6-7 (0.16%) than cases (around 0.11%). CIN3+ cases had significantly higher TCR repertoire richness than controls, but evenness did not differ. Effector/memory and HPV-specific T cells were not isolated, and association timing is unknown.

This CDR3 spans 13 amino acids. V lost 5 bases to trimming and J lost 7 bases, with 9 bases between them. CDR1 is SGHNT, CDR2 YENEEA, per germline. Turning to this clone: Antigen specificity is unknown. The CDR3 end lies 3 residues beyond the end of the read and is filled in from the germline J gene.

The sample taken for sequencing was blood buffy coat. This TCR derives from a woman aged 18 to 75 with a cervical HPV16 infection that either progressed to CIN3+ or cleared (not recorded which). The rearrangement uses TRBV11-3 and TRBJ1-6; D is undetermined. The CDR3 sequence: CASSRKQNSPLHF. CDR3 DNA, as far as it was read: TGTGCCAGCAGCCGCAAACAGAATTCACCC.